This TCR beta chain was identified in a study of beta chain features in type 1 diabetes. Sequencing targeted expressed TCRB transcripts, as all isolated RNA had been reverse transcribed. The data were produced by immunoSEQ multiplex PCR, yet TCRdb's version contains in-frame clones alone and is incomplete. The table shows some 270,000 clones, with under 8.5% occurring only once. The collection from each donor was one heparinised blood draw averaging roughly 100 mL. General study points: The study left unresolved whether HLA type influences TCRB rearrangement. TCRB CDR3 length was moderately but significantly reduced in all four CD4+ subsets of Type 1 diabetes patients.

This clone showed up just a few times. Its target is unknown. Material: central memory CD4+ T cells from blood. The receptor comes from a woman between 18 and 29 years old in good health.

As DNA, the CDR3 is TGTGCCAGCAGCAGACAGGAAGTAATATCCTACGAGCAGTACGTC. This encodes CASSRQEVISYEQYV. The rearrangement joins TRBV2 to TRBJ2-7, with D perhaps matching TRBD1 (6 bases). The germline gives CDR1 SNHLY, CDR2 FYNNEI. V gave up 6 bases and J gave up 1 base, with 16 bases separating them. The CDR3 covers 15 residues.